The 26 T cell receptor beta chains below all came from one sample that was sequenced in a study of blood T cell repertoires in COVID-19. Libraries were prepared by immunoSEQ multiplex PCR; TCRdb keeps only in-frame clonotypes and omits some of them. Of roughly 260,000 clones listed, approximately 89% are singletons. Material: peripheral blood. These receptors came from a man aged 35-49 years who had recovered from COVID-19.

V is TRBV7-7 and J is TRBJ2-2; 7 nucleotides line up with TRBD2. Germline V lookup: CDR1 SSHAT, CDR2 FNYEAQ (reference sequence). This CDR3 contains 14 residues. Trimming removed 5 bases from V and 4 bases from J; junction bases left unmatched: 4. CDR3 in amino acids: CASSLTSVTGELFF. Here the CDR3 DNA reads TGTGCCAGCAGCCTAACTAGCGTCACCGGGGAGCTGTTTTTT.

The chain carries TRBV12-2 and TRBJ2-7; the table's D call of TRBD1 was not tested on the DNA. TRBV12-2 is classified as a pseudogene. The CDR3 runs 13 residues. The CDR3 region is CASRTRQSYEQYF. DNA for the CDR3: TGTGCAAGTCGCACGCGACAGTCCTACGAGCAGTACTTC.

V usage is TRBV7-2 and J usage is TRBJ2-1, with TRBD1 matching 7 bases. This CDR3 has 16 residues. Germline V gene lookup returns CDR1 SGHTA and CDR2 FQGNSA. The V gene end was trimmed by 0 bases and the J gene end by 2 bases; junction bases not matched to a gene: 4. CDR3 DNA sequence: TGTGCCAGCAGCTTAGCGGTCGGGACAGCCTACAATGAGCAGTTCTTC. This codes for CASSLAVGTAYNEQFF.

This chain joins TRBV14 and TRBJ2-7; 8 nucleotides agree with TRBD2. The CDR3 runs 16 residues. V was pared by 2 bases and J by 5 bases, with 11 bases of the junction left unmatched. CDR1 and CDR2 from the germline V gene are SGHDN and FVKESK. CDR3 DNA: TGTGCCAGCAGCCAACCCATAAGAGCGGGAGTTCACGAGCAGTACTTC. Its translation is CASSQPIRAGVHEQYF.

The chain has TRBV9 and TRBJ2-5; 9 bases line up with TRBD2. Germline loops: CDR1 SGDLS, CDR2 YYNGEE. J lost 5 bases, V lost 0 bases, and 2 bases had no gene match. This CDR3 contains 14 residues. CDR3 in amino acids: CASSVGGGVETQYF. For the CDR3, the DNA is TGTGCCAGCAGCGTAGGCGGGGGGGTGGAGACCCAGTACTTC.

The chain has TRBV9 and TRBJ2-2; 12 positions match TRBD1. CDR1 and CDR2 from the germline V gene are SGDLS and YYNGEE. The CDR3 totals 16 residues. With V trimmed by 3 bases and J by 7 bases, 7 bases remained unmatched. The CDR3 nucleotides read TGTGCCAGCAGCGACCGGGACAGGGGGCGGGTCGGGGAGCTGTTTTTT. This sequence encodes CASSDRDRGRVGELFF.

The chain recombines TRBV11-2 with TRBJ1-6, with 11 bases fitting TRBD1. Germline V gene sequence: CDR1 SGHAT, CDR2 FQNNGV. The CDR3 totals 16 residues. The V and J ends lost 5 bases and 8 bases, in that order; junction bases with no gene match: 8. The CDR3 region has the DNA TGTGCCAGCAGCCCGATTGGGACAGGGGGTGATTCACCCCTCCACTTT. Translated, it gives CASSPIGTGGDSPLHF.

This chain connects TRBV12-5 to TRBJ1-2; weak D call: TRBD1 (5 bases). The germline V gene has CDR1 LGHNT and CDR2 FRNRAP. The CDR3 runs to 12 residues. V was cut by 10 bases and J by 8 bases, with 17 bases left in between. CDR3: CATSWEGSGYTF. As DNA, the CDR3 is TGTGCTACCTCCTGGGAGGGGAGCGGCTACACCTTC. Together with reference TRBV12-5 and TRBJ1-2, the CDR3 gives the full variable domain: DARVTQTPRHKVTEMGQEVTMRCQPILGHNTVFWYRQTMMQGLELLAYFRNRAPLDDSGMPKDRFSAEMPDATLATLKIQPSEPRDSAVYFCATSWEGSGYTFGSGTRLTVV.

The chain carries TRBV27 and TRBJ1-1; the D is unclear. Looked up from germline, CDR1 is MNHEY and CDR2 is SMNVEV (reference sequence). V was trimmed by 0 bases and J by 1 base, leaving 3 bases between them. This CDR3 region has 13 residues. The CDR3 DNA follows: TGTGCCAGCAGTTTATCTCGGAACACTGAAGCTTTCTTT. Its translation: CASSLSRNTEAFF.

The chain has TRBV7-2 and TRBJ2-1, with D perhaps matching TRBD2 (6 bases). This CDR3 contains 12 residues. In germline, CDR1 is SGHTA, CDR2 FQGNSA. V lost 10 bases, J lost 6 bases, and 13 bases lay in between. Written as DNA, the CDR3 is TGTGCCATACGTGGAGGGGCCAATGAGCAGTTCTTC. Amino acid sequence: CAIRGGANEQFF.

The V and J genes are TRBV10-2 and TRBJ2-3, with 7 bases matching TRBD2. Per germline, CDR1 WSHSY and CDR2 SAAADI. The ends lost 0 bases at V and 3 bases at J; junction bases unmatched: 0. The CDR3 is made up of 14 amino acids. The CDR3 here is CASSESGGTDTQYF. In DNA, the CDR3 is TGCGCCAGCAGTGAGTCCGGGGGGACAGATACGCAGTATTTT.

The sample holds one count of this clone. This rearrangement joins TRBV5-6 to TRBJ1-3, with TRBD1 matching over 9 bases. V lost 5 bases to trimming and J lost 0 bases; unmatched junction nucleotides: 6. The CDR3 spans 16 residues. Germline-derived CDR1 and CDR2 are SGHDT and YYEEEE. CDR3 protein: CASRSTGGLSGNTIYF. In nucleotides, the CDR3 is TGTGCCAGCAGATCCACAGGGGGCCTCTCTGGAAACACCATATATTTT.

V usage is TRBV6-5 and J usage is TRBJ1-2; a possible D gene is TRBD1 (5 bases). Germline V gene sequence: CDR1 MNHEY, CDR2 SVGAGI. V was clipped by 4 bases and J by 4 bases, with 7 bases between them. The CDR3 contains 12 residues. The CDR3 loop is CASSSQGYGYTF. CDR3 bases: TGTGCCAGCAGTTCGCAGGGCTATGGCTACACCTTC.

The genes are TRBV13 and TRBJ2-3; TRBD2 aligns across 12 bases. The J segment lost 7 bases and the V segment lost 4 bases, leaving 15 bases of the junction unmatched. Germline lookup yields CDR1 PRHDT and CDR2 FYEKMQ (reference sequence). This CDR3 has 18 residues. The CDR3 loop is CASSSLASGGAFRNTQYF. The DNA for the CDR3 is TGTGCCAGCAGCTCCCTCGCTAGCGGGGGGGCGTTTCGAAATACGCAGTATTTT.

V is TRBV29-1 and J is TRBJ2-5; 7 nucleotides agree with TRBD1. V shed 8 bases, J shed 7 bases, and the junction held 13 bases outside the gene matches. The CDR3 length is 13 residues. Germline V gene sequence: CDR1 SQVTM, CDR2 ANQGSEA. CDR3: CSTLGQALRTQYF. CDR3 sequence (DNA): TGCAGCACCTTAGGACAGGCGTTGAGGACCCAGTACTTC.

The rearrangement links TRBV5-6 to TRBJ2-7; a possible D gene is TRBD2 (6 bases). Trimming left V 1 base short and J 2 bases short, with 10 bases between. The CDR3 length is 14 residues. Germline V gene data show CDR1 as SGHDT and CDR2 as YYEEEE. The CDR3 is CASSLWGVTYEQYF. CDR3 DNA sequence: TGTGCCAGCAGCTTGTGGGGGGTTACCTACGAGCAGTACTTC.

The V and J genes are TRBV28 and TRBJ2-1; 16 positions match TRBD2. The length of the CDR3 is 15 residues. V was clipped by 8 bases and J by 9 bases; unmatched bases: 7. The germline gives CDR1 MDHEN, CDR2 SYDVKM. The CDR3 DNA follows: TGTGCCAGCGGTATGGGACTAGCGGGAGGGGGTGAGCAGTTCTTC. Protein sequence: CASGMGLAGGGEQFF.

J is TRBJ2-3 and V is TRBV15; D might be TRBD2 (6 bases). Germline V gene lookup returns CDR1 LNHNV and CDR2 YYDKDF (reference sequence). The length of the CDR3 is 15 residues. V was shortened by 5 bases and J by 4 bases, with 16 bases between the two germline ends. In DNA, the CDR3 is TGTGCCACCAGCTCTCCCCCCCCGGGGGCAGATACGCAGTATTTT. Its translation is CATSSPPPGADTQYF.

The chain links TRBV18 to TRBJ1-2; the match to TRBD1 covers 9 bases. Per the germline V gene, CDR1 is KGHSH and CDR2 is LQKENI. The junction had 2 bases not matched to a gene; V was cut back by 3 bases and J by 6 bases. The CDR3 contains 13 residues. The CDR3 DNA reads TGTGCCAGCTCACCGGGACAGGGCAATGGCTACACCTTC. Protein product: CASSPGQGNGYTF.

V is TRBV6-2 or TRBV6-3 and J is TRBJ2-4, with D unresolved. The germline V gene encodes CDR1 MNHEY and CDR2 SVGEGT. V was pared by 2 bases and J by 0 bases, with 11 bases between. The CDR3 totals 16 residues. CDR3 coding DNA: TGTGCCAGCAGTTACGATTGGAGCCTAGCCAAAAACATTCAGTACTTC. Its translation is CASSYDWSLAKNIQYF.

The rearrangement joins TRBV14 to TRBJ1-5; tentative D call: TRBD1 (5 bases). Germline V gene lookup returns CDR1 SGHDN and CDR2 FVKESK. The germline V and J ends were trimmed by 4 bases and 4 bases, with 11 bases remaining between them. CDR3 length: 14 amino acids. CDR3: CASSPLGPNQPQHF. CDR3 in DNA: TGTGCCAGCAGCCCCCTGGGGCCAAATCAGCCCCAGCATTTT.

This clone has a handful of counts. The CDR3 nucleotides are TGCGCCAGCAGCCGGGGGGGCAGTAAGGATCAGCCTGAGCATTTT. Translating gives CASSRGGSKDQPEHF. This chain connects TRBV4-1 to TRBJ1-5; TRBD1 is a possible D gene (6 bases). From germline, CDR1 is MGHRA and CDR2 YSYEKL. This CDR3 is built from 15 residues. V was trimmed by 4 bases and J by 14 bases, leaving 24 bases between them.

The chain recombines TRBV6-2 or TRBV6-3 with TRBJ2-5, with TRBD2 as a possible D gene (5 bases). The CDR3 runs 13 residues. Germline V lookup: CDR1 MNHEY, CDR2 SVGEGT. Trimming removed 0 bases at V and 5 bases at J, with 7 bases between. The CDR3 reads CASSYSSVETQYF. The CDR3 nucleotides are TGTGCCAGCAGTTACTCTAGCGTCGAGACCCAGTACTTC.

The V gene is TRBV21-1, the J gene TRBJ1-2; the DNA was not compared with TRBD1, the D call given in the table. TRBV21-1 is flagged as a pseudogene. CDR3 size: 19 residues. This CDR3 is CASSKTPGTNLAPGYGYTF. The CDR3 nucleotides read TGTGCCAGCAGCAAAACGCCCGGGACAAACCTCGCTCCGGGCTATGGCTACACCTTC.

The chain has TRBV7-9 and TRBJ2-1; D might be TRBD1 (7 bases). Per the germline V gene, CDR1 is SEHNR and CDR2 is FQNEAQ (reference sequence). V gave up 3 bases and J gave up 0 bases, with 18 bases separating them. CDR3 length: 18 amino acids. CDR3 amino acids: CASSFNRGGGSSYNEQFF. The CDR3 DNA follows: TGTGCCAGCAGCTTCAACAGGGGAGGCGGCAGCTCCTACAATGAGCAGTTCTTC.

This sequence joins TRBV30 and TRBJ1-1; D remains ambiguous. V shed 6 bases and J shed 3 bases, with 11 bases lying between them. Germline V gene lookup returns CDR1 GTSNPN and CDR2 SVGIG (reference sequence). The CDR3 consists of 12 residues. The CDR3 bases are TGTGCCTGCGGGGATTGGGACACTGAAGCTTTCTTT. This sequence encodes CACGDWDTEAFF.